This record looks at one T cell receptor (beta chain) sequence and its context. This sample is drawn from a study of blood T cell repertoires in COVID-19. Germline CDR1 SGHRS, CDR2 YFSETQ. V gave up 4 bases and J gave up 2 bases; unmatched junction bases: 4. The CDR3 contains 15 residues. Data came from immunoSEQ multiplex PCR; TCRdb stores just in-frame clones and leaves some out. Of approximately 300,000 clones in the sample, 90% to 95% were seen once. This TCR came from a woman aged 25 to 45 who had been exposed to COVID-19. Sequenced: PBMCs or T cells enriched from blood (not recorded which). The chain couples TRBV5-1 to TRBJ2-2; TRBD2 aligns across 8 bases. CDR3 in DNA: TGCGCCAGCAGCAAAGCGGGGGATAACACCGGGGAGCTGTTTTTT. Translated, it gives CASSKAGDNTGELFF.